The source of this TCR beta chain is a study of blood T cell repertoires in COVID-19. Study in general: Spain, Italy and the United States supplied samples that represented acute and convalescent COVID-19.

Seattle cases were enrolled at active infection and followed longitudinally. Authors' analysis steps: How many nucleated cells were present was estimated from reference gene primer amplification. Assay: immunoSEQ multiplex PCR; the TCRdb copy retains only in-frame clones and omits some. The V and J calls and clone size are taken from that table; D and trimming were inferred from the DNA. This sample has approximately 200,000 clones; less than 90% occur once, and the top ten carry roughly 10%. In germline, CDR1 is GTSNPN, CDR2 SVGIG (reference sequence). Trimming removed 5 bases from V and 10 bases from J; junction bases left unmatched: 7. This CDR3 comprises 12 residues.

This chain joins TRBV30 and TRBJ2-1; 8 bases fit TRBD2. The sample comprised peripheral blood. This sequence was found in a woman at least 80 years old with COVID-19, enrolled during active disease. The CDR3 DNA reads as TGTGCCTGGTCCCCTCGGGGGGGAGAGCAGTTCTTC. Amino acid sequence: CAWSPRGGEQFF.